A selection of T cell receptor beta chains follows, all from one sample in a study of T cells in Graves' hyperthyroidism and ophthalmopathy. Via MiXCR, TCRdb re-called the multiplex PCR reads, giving one row per CDR3 protein. This table has around 300,000 distinct CDR3 sequences, about an eighth appearing once. The sample was blood. Receptors were obtained from a woman aged 40 to 50 with Graves' hyperthyroidism. The CDR3 runs from the conserved cysteine through the conserved F or W. The order of the fields is V gene, clone size, D gene, J gene, CDR3 protein, CDR3 DNA. The D gene is left open where the match is weak. Expanded clones get a size class; other rows say once, few or many, or leave the size out.

V gene: TRBV5-6
clone size: many
D gene: NA
J gene: TRBJ2-7
CDR3 protein: CASSWDNYEQYF
CDR3 DNA: TGTGCCAGCAGTTGGGACAACTACGAGCAGTACTTC

V gene: TRBV14
clone size: few
D gene: NA
J gene: TRBJ2-7
CDR3 protein: CASSLTGVEQYF
CDR3 DNA: TGTGCCAGCAGCCTAACGGGGGTCGAGCAGTACTTC

V gene: TRBV2
clone size: many
D gene: NA
J gene: TRBJ1-3
CDR3 protein: CASSAEGFDGNTIYF
CDR3 DNA: TGTGCCAGCTCGGCGGAGGGGTTTGATGGAAACACCATATATTTT

V gene: TRBV11-1
clone size: many
D gene: TRBD1
J gene: TRBJ2-1
CDR3 protein: CASSAEQGAWGNEQFF
CDR3 DNA: TGTGCCAGCAGCGCCGAACAGGGGGCATGGGGCAATGAGCAGTTCTTC

V gene: TRBV5-8
clone size: many
D gene: TRBD2
J gene: TRBJ2-1
CDR3 protein: CASSLKAGAGNEQFF
CDR3 DNA: TGTGCCAGCAGCTTGAAGGCGGGAGCGGGCAATGAGCAGTTCTTC

V gene: TRBV12-3/TRBV12-4
clone size: NA
D gene: TRBD1
J gene: TRBJ2-1
CDR3 protein: CASSFRTGVNEQFF
CDR3 DNA: TGTGCCAGCAGTTTTCGGACAGGGGTGAATGAGCAGTTCTTC

V gene: TRBV10-1
clone size: many
D gene: TRBD2
J gene: TRBJ2-1
CDR3 protein: CASRLSSGPSYNEQFF
CDR3 DNA: TGCGCCAGCCGTCTGTCTAGCGGCCCGAGTTACAATGAGCAGTTCTTC

V gene: TRBV11-2
clone size: NA
D gene: TRBD2
J gene: TRBJ2-3
CDR3 protein: CASSSPGGGSDTQYF
CDR3 DNA: TGTGCCAGCAGCTCCCCGGGAGGGGGGTCAGATACGCAGTATTTT

V gene: TRBV2
clone size: many
D gene: NA
J gene: TRBJ2-7
CDR3 protein: CASRGGTNAGYEQYF
CDR3 DNA: TGTGCCAGCAGAGGGGGGACGAACGCTGGCTACGAGCAGTACTTC

V gene: TRBV6-1
clone size: many
D gene: TRBD1
J gene: TRBJ1-5
CDR3 protein: CASSQTGSGNQPQHF
CDR3 DNA: TGTGCCAGCAGCCAGACAGGGAGTGGCAATCAGCCCCAGCATTTT

V gene: TRBV19
clone size: many
D gene: TRBD2
J gene: TRBJ2-5
CDR3 protein: CASSNGGSQETQYF
CDR3 DNA: TGTGCCAGTAGTAACGGCGGGAGCCAAGAGACCCAGTACTTC

V gene: TRBV7-8
clone size: many
D gene: NA
J gene: TRBJ1-2
CDR3 protein: CASSLFGTNYGYTF
CDR3 DNA: TGTGCCAGCAGCCTCTTTGGAACAAACTATGGCTACACCTTC

V gene: TRBV28
clone size: many
D gene: TRBD1
J gene: TRBJ2-3
CDR3 protein: CASSSPDRTSTDTQYF
CDR3 DNA: TGTGCCAGCAGTTCCCCGGACAGGACCAGCACAGATACGCAGTATTTT

V gene: TRBV11-2
clone size: NA
D gene: TRBD1
J gene: TRBJ2-1
CDR3 protein: CASSYRTGEKEGEQFF
CDR3 DNA: TGTGCCAGCAGCTATAGGACAGGGGAGAAGGAGGGTGAGCAGTTCTTC

V gene: TRBV12-3/TRBV12-4
clone size: NA
D gene: NA
J gene: TRBJ2-6
CDR3 protein: CASSNKRSGANVLTF
CDR3 DNA: TGTGCCAGCAGCAACAAGCGCTCTGGGGCCAACGTCCTGACTTTC

V gene: TRBV7-9
clone size: NA
D gene: NA
J gene: TRBJ1-1
CDR3 protein: CASSLGDPGTEAFF
CDR3 DNA: TGTGCCAGCAGCTTAGGGGACCCCGGCACTGAAGCTTTCTTT

V gene: TRBV30
clone size: few
D gene: NA
J gene: TRBJ1-3
CDR3 protein: CAWSRTASGNTIYF
CDR3 DNA: TGTGCCTGGAGCCGAACAGCCTCTGGAAACACCATATATTTT

V gene: TRBV4-1
clone size: NA
D gene: TRBD1
J gene: TRBJ2-7
CDR3 protein: CASSQAGTGAFEQYF
CDR3 DNA: TGCGCCAGCAGCCAGGCCGGGACAGGGGCGTTCGAGCAGTACTTC

V gene: TRBV5-1
clone size: NA
D gene: TRBD2
J gene: TRBJ2-5
CDR3 protein: CASSDPGTSGRETQYF
CDR3 DNA: TGCGCCAGCAGCGACCCCGGGACTAGCGGGAGAGAGACCCAGTACTTC

V gene: TRBV2
clone size: many
D gene: NA
J gene: TRBJ1-2
CDR3 protein: CASFVHSGFGYTF
CDR3 DNA: TGTGCCAGCTTCGTACATTCGGGTTTTGGCTACACCTTC

V gene: TRBV30
clone size: many
D gene: NA
J gene: TRBJ2-7
CDR3 protein: CAWSRRQDFYEQYF
CDR3 DNA: TGTGCCTGGAGTAGGAGACAAGATTTCTACGAGCAGTACTTC

V gene: TRBV7-9
clone size: few
D gene: NA
J gene: TRBJ1-3
CDR3 protein: CASSFPLGNTIYF
CDR3 DNA: TGTGCCAGCAGCTTTCCGCTCGGAAACACCATATATTTT

V gene: TRBV15
clone size: few
D gene: NA
J gene: TRBJ2-7
CDR3 protein: CATSVRGDSYEQYF
CDR3 DNA: TGTGCCACCAGCGTCAGGGGCGATTCCTACGAGCAGTACTTC

V gene: TRBV9
clone size: few
D gene: TRBD2
J gene: TRBJ2-3
CDR3 protein: CASSGIAGVGDTQYF
CDR3 DNA: TGTGCCAGCAGCGGGATAGCGGGAGTTGGTGATACGCAGTATTTT

V gene: TRBV7-9
clone size: few
D gene: NA
J gene: TRBJ2-7
CDR3 protein: CASGNLRYEQYF
CDR3 DNA: TGTGCCAGCGGAAACCTACGCTACGAGCAGTACTTC

V gene: TRBV12-3/TRBV12-4
clone size: many
D gene: NA
J gene: TRBJ1-5
CDR3 protein: CASSLARGYQPQHF
CDR3 DNA: TGTGCCAGCAGTTTGGCCAGGGGTTATCAGCCCCAGCATTTT

V gene: TRBV20-1
clone size: NA
D gene: TRBD2
J gene: TRBJ2-5
CDR3 protein: CSARDLTSGRDQETQYF
CDR3 DNA: TGCAGTGCTAGAGACCTAACTAGCGGGAGGGATCAAGAGACCCAGTACTTC

V gene: TRBV19
clone size: NA
D gene: NA
J gene: TRBJ1-2
CDR3 protein: CASSSPAEYGYTF
CDR3 DNA: TGTGCCAGTTCATCCCCTGCGGAGTATGGCTACACCTTC

V gene: TRBV10-2
clone size: NA
D gene: NA
J gene: TRBJ2-7
CDR3 protein: CASREGQSYEQYF
CDR3 DNA: TGCGCCAGCAGGGAGGGACAGTCCTACGAGCAGTACTTC

V gene: TRBV12-3/TRBV12-4
clone size: many
D gene: TRBD2
J gene: TRBJ2-1
CDR3 protein: CASSLSSSGRGYNEQFF
CDR3 DNA: TGTGCCAGCAGTTTAAGTTCTAGCGGGAGGGGATACAATGAGCAGTTCTTC

V gene: TRBV19
clone size: few
D gene: TRBD1
J gene: TRBJ1-5
CDR3 protein: CASSTGTGGNQPQHF
CDR3 DNA: TGTGCCAGTAGTACCGGGACAGGGGGCAATCAGCCCCAGCATTTT

V gene: TRBV7-9
clone size: many
D gene: NA
J gene: TRBJ1-5
CDR3 protein: CASSPILGQPQHF
CDR3 DNA: TGTGCCAGCAGCCCTATTTTAGGTCAGCCCCAGCATTTT

V gene: TRBV4-2
clone size: many
D gene: NA
J gene: TRBJ1-1
CDR3 protein: CASSQDRGGGATEAFF
CDR3 DNA: TGTGCCAGCAGCCAAGATAGGGGGGGTGGGGCCACTGAAGCTTTCTTT

V gene: TRBV4-1
clone size: few
D gene: NA
J gene: TRBJ1-5
CDR3 protein: CASSQDAGARQPQHF
CDR3 DNA: TGCGCCAGCAGCCAAGACGCGGGGGCTCGTCAGCCCCAGCATTTT

V gene: TRBV6-1
clone size: many
D gene: NA
J gene: TRBJ1-4
CDR3 protein: CASSDGARREKLFF
CDR3 DNA: TGTGCCAGCAGCGACGGGGCGCGCCGGGAAAAACTGTTTTTT

V gene: TRBV12-5
clone size: few
D gene: NA
J gene: TRBJ1-2
CDR3 protein: CASGPSGNYGYTF
CDR3 DNA: TGTGCTAGTGGTCCGAGTGGAAACTATGGCTACACCTTC

V gene: TRBV19
clone size: many
D gene: TRBD2
J gene: TRBJ2-2
CDR3 protein: CASSISLAGGNTGELFF
CDR3 DNA: TGTGCCAGTAGTATATCGCTAGCGGGAGGGAACACCGGGGAGCTGTTTTTT

V gene: TRBV3-1
clone size: many
D gene: NA
J gene: TRBJ2-5
CDR3 protein: CASSQGGETQYF
CDR3 DNA: TGTGCCAGCAGCCAAGGTGGAGAGACCCAGTACTTC

V gene: TRBV3-1
clone size: many
D gene: NA
J gene: TRBJ2-5
CDR3 protein: CASSQGLETQYF
CDR3 DNA: TGTGCCAGCAGCCAAGGTCTGGAGACCCAGTACTTC

V gene: TRBV2
clone size: many
D gene: TRBD1
J gene: TRBJ1-4
CDR3 protein: CASSVGQGNEKLFF
CDR3 DNA: TGTGCCAGCAGTGTGGGACAGGGGAACGAAAAACTGTTTTTT

V gene: TRBV28
clone size: many
D gene: NA
J gene: TRBJ2-3
CDR3 protein: CASSLTRAADTQYF
CDR3 DNA: TGTGCCAGCAGTTTAACGCGAGCAGCAGATACGCAGTATTTT

V gene: TRBV10-3
clone size: few
D gene: NA
J gene: TRBJ2-1
CDR3 protein: CAISDQQTYEQFF
CDR3 DNA: TGTGCCATCAGTGATCAGCAGACCTATGAGCAGTTCTTC

V gene: TRBV11-1
clone size: many
D gene: TRBD1
J gene: TRBJ2-7
CDR3 protein: CASSDRTGGGIEQYF
CDR3 DNA: TGTGCCAGCAGCGACAGGACAGGGGGCGGGATCGAGCAGTACTTC

V gene: TRBV30
clone size: NA
D gene: TRBD1
J gene: TRBJ1-1
CDR3 protein: CAWAALGQENTEAFF
CDR3 DNA: TGTGCCTGGGCCGCGCTGGGACAGGAAAACACTGAAGCTTTCTTT

V gene: TRBV24-1
clone size: NA
D gene: NA
J gene: TRBJ2-1
CDR3 protein: CATSDPGTLGVEQFF
CDR3 DNA: TGTGCCACCAGTGACCCGGGAACGTTGGGCGTTGAGCAGTTCTTC

V gene: TRBV19
clone size: many
D gene: NA
J gene: TRBJ2-3
CDR3 protein: CASSPRNRPSTDTQYF
CDR3 DNA: TGTGCCAGTAGTCCGCGAAACCGGCCTAGCACAGATACGCAGTATTTT

V gene: TRBV27
clone size: NA
D gene: TRBD1
J gene: TRBJ2-7
CDR3 protein: CASRPPGTGPYERYF
CDR3 DNA: TGTGCCAGCAGGCCCCCCGGGACAGGGCCCTACGAGCGGTACTTC

V gene: TRBV5-1
clone size: NA
D gene: NA
J gene: TRBJ2-5
CDR3 protein: CASSLWSGMVQETQYF
CDR3 DNA: TGCGCCAGCAGCTTGTGGTCAGGGATGGTCCAAGAGACCCAGTACTTC

V gene: TRBV20-1
clone size: many
D gene: TRBD2
J gene: TRBJ2-5
CDR3 protein: CSARVGGSWETQYF
CDR3 DNA: TGCAGTGCTAGAGTGGGCGGGAGTTGGGAGACCCAGTACTTC

V gene: TRBV28
clone size: NA
D gene: NA
J gene: TRBJ1-2
CDR3 protein: CASDRVGQGGYGYTF
CDR3 DNA: TGTGCCAGCGACCGGGTGGGTCAGGGCGGCTATGGCTACACCTTC

V gene: TRBV2
clone size: many
D gene: NA
J gene: TRBJ2-5
CDR3 protein: CASSEPQEETQYF
CDR3 DNA: TGTGCCAGCAGTGAACCCCAGGAAGAGACCCAGTACTTC

V gene: TRBV7-9
clone size: many
D gene: NA
J gene: TRBJ1-1
CDR3 protein: CASSLVRRNTEAFF
CDR3 DNA: TGTGCCAGCAGCCTAGTTAGACGGAACACTGAAGCTTTCTTT

V gene: TRBV10-3
clone size: few
D gene: TRBD1
J gene: TRBJ2-4
CDR3 protein: CATVRQGNIKLAKNIQYF
CDR3 DNA: TGTGCCACTGTAAGACAGGGGAACATCAAACTAGCCAAAAACATTCAGTACTTC